The 2 T cell receptor beta chains below come from one sample, sequenced in a study of blood T cell repertoires in COVID-19. Profiling relied on immunoSEQ multiplex PCR, and the TCRdb table lists in-frame clones only, not all of them. The sample shows approximately 170,000 clones, less than 90% of them seen only once. Sequences were obtained from peripheral blood. Every receptor here comes from a woman aged 70 to 79 with COVID-19, enrolled during active disease.

V usage is TRBV27 and J usage is TRBJ1-2; 7 nucleotides align to TRBD1. The germline V gene encodes CDR1 MNHEY and CDR2 SMNVEV (reference sequence). The length of the CDR3 is 13 residues. Germline trimming cut 6 bases from V and 4 bases from J; bases unmatched to any gene: 5. For the CDR3, the DNA is TGTGCCAGCAGGCTGACAGGGAGCTATGGCTACACCTTC. This codes for CASRLTGSYGYTF.

This clone was observed a single time. This chain uses TRBV5-1 with TRBJ1-5, with D tentatively TRBD1 (5 bases). This CDR3 is built from 15 residues. Germline CDR1 SGHRS, CDR2 YFSETQ. V lost 2 bases and J lost 8, with 17 bases in between. CDR3 region: CASSFGRGQGEPQHF. In nucleotides, the CDR3 is TGCGCCAGCAGCTTCGGGCGGGGTCAGGGTGAGCCCCAGCATTTT.